This TCR beta chain stems from a study of cytomegalovirus exposure and HLA in healthy donors. The PCR used 60 Vbeta and 13 Jbeta primers. This table comes from immunoSEQ multiplex PCR, and its TCRdb copy is limited to in-frame clones, with some not included. The sample contains some 110,000 clones, around 85% of which appear only once. This CDR3 is 14 amino acids long. Between the trimmed V and J ends, which lost 8 bases and 0 bases, there was a span of 13 bases. Looked up from germline, CDR1 is SNHLY and CDR2 is FYNNEI. Sequencing input: PBMCs. The sequence was obtained from a man aged 55 to 70 in good health and CMV-seronegative. The gene calls are TRBV2 and TRBJ2-5; D is unclear. The CDR3 DNA is TGTGCCAGCTGCCTACAGACGTACCAAGAGACCCAGTACTTC. Amino acid sequence: CASCLQTYQETQYF.